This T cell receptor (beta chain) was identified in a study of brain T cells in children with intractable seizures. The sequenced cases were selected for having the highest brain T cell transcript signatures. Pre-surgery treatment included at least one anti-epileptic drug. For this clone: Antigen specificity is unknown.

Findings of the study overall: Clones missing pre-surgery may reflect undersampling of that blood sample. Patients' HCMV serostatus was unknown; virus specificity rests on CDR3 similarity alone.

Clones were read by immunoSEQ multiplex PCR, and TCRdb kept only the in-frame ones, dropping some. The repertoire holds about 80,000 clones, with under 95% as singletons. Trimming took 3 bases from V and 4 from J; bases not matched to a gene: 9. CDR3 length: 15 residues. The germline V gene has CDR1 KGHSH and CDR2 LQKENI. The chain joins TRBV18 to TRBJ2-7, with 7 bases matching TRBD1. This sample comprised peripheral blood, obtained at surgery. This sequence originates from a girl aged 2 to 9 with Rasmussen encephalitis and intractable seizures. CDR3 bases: TGTGCCAGCTCACCTTTCTCGGGACAGACTTACGAGCAGTACTTC. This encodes CASSPFSGQTYEQYF.